A selection of T cell receptor beta chains follows, all from one sample in a study of technical replicates of blood from a few donors. TCRdb's table, derived via immunoSEQ multiplex PCR, lists solely in-frame clones and lacks some. The data hold roughly 90,000 clones, with roughly 90% observed a single time. Sequencing was done on a sample of T cells isolated from PBMCs. All receptors derive from a human donor in good health. CDR3s include the opening cysteine and the closing phenylalanine or tryptophan. Fields, in order: clone size, V gene, D gene, J gene, CDR3 DNA, CDR3 protein. A D gene is named only where the DNA matches it firmly. Only some rows state a clone size, as once, few, many or a class for expanded clones.

>-|TRBV6-5|-|TRBJ2-7
TGTGCCAGCAGTTACTCGGAGCGTATTGGGGAGCAGTACTTC
CASSYSERIGEQYF
>-|TRBV6-1|-|TRBJ2-2
TGTGCCAGCAGTGGTTGGCTCCTACTAGGTTCGATAAACACCGGGGAGCTGTTTTTT
CASSGWLLLGSINTGELFF
>-|TRBV28|-|TRBJ2-2
TGTGCCAGCAGTACCGGGACGAACACCGGGGAGCTGTTTTTT
CASSTGTNTGELFF
>once|TRBV27|-|TRBJ2-1
TGTGCCAGCAGTTTATCTTTCGCAGGCTACAATGAGCAGTTCTTC
CASSLSFAGYNEQFF
>once|TRBV28|-|TRBJ2-7
TGTGCCAGCAGTCTAAACTACGAGCAGTACTTC
CASSLNYEQYF
>-|TRBV6-6|-|TRBJ2-1
TGTGCCAGCAGTTACAGCGGTGAGCAGTTCTTC
CASSYSGEQFF
>-|TRBV28|TRBD2|TRBJ2-7
TGTGCCAGCAGTTTCAGTGGGCTAGCGGGAAGCGAGCAGTACTTC
CASSFSGLAGSEQYF
>-|TRBV5-3|-|TRBJ2-6
TGTGCCAGAAGCTTTGACCTTTTTGGCTCTAGGTCTGGGGCCAACGTCCTGACTTTC
CARSFDLFGSRSGANVLTF
>once|TRBV7-8|-|TRBJ2-7
TGTGCCAGCAGCTTAAGTCAGGGGTTGATCGTTCGCGAGCAGTACTTC
CASSLSQGLIVREQYF
>once|TRBV6-5|-|TRBJ2-7
TGTGCCAGCAGTTACCTGGCGGGTCCGGCCTACGAGCAGTACTTC
CASSYLAGPAYEQYF
>-|TRBV5-4|TRBD2|TRBJ2-3
TGTGCCAGCAGCTCCGGTGGAGCGGGGGAGACGAGGGATACGCAGTATTTT
CASSSGGAGETRDTQYF
>-|TRBV19|TRBD1|TRBJ2-7
TGTGCCAGTAGTAATCGGGGACAGGGGGCCTACGAGCAGTACTTC
CASSNRGQGAYEQYF
>-|TRBV12-5|TRBD2|TRBJ2-7
TGTGCTAGTGGTTTGGTATATAGCGGGGGGCCGACCTACGAGCAGTACTTC
CASGLVYSGGPTYEQYF
>-|TRBV19|TRBD1|TRBJ2-1
TGTGCCAGTAAAGATCCGGGACAGGGGGCACGGGAGCAGTTCTTC
CASKDPGQGAREQFF
>-|TRBV27|TRBD1|TRBJ2-7
TGTGCCAGCAGTCACAGACAGGGGGCCAACGAGCAGTACTTC
CASSHRQGANEQYF
>-|TRBV27|TRBD1|TRBJ2-7
TGTGCCAGCAGTTCTCGCGGGGGACAGGGTTCCTACGAGCAGTACTTC
CASSSRGGQGSYEQYF
>-|TRBV2|TRBD1|TRBJ2-1
TGTGCCAGCAGTAGGGGACAGAGCTCCTACAATGAGCAGTTCTTC
CASSRGQSSYNEQFF
>-|TRBV5-6|TRBD1|TRBJ1-6
TGTGCCAGCAGCTTGGGACAGGGCGTTCGGAATTCACCCCTCCACTTT
CASSLGQGVRNSPLHF